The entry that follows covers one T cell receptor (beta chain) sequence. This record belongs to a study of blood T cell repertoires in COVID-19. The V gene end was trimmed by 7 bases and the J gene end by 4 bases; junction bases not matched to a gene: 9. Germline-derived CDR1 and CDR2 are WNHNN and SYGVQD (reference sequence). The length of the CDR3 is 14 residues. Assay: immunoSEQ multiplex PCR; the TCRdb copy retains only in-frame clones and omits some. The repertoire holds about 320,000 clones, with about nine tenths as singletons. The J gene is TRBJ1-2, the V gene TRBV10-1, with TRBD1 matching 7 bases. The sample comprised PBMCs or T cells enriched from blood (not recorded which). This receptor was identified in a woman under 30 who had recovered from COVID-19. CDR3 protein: CASTLPGQIYGYTF. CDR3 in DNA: TGCGCCAGCACGTTACCGGGACAGATCTATGGCTACACCTTC.